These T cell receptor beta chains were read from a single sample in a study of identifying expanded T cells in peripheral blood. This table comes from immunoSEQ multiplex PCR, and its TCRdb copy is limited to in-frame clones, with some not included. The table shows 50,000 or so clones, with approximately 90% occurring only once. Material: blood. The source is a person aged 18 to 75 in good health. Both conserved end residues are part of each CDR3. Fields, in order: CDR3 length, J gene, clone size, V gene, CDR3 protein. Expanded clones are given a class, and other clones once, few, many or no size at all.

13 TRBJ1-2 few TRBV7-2 CASNRQGEGGYTF
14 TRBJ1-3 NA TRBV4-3 CASSQGHSGNTIYF
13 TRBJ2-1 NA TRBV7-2 CASRASSYNEQFF
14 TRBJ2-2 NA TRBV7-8 CASSFDPNTGELFF
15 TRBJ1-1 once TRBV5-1 CASVEGSQMNTEAFF
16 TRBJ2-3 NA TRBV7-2 CASSLAPSGGADTQYF
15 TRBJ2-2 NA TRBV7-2 CASSLQYRNTGELFF
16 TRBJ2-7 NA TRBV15 CATSRDRSASLHEQYF
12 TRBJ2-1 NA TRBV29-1 CSAWTGYNEQFF
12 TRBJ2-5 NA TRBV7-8 CASSRPGETQYF
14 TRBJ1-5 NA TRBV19 CASSIGGRDQPQHF
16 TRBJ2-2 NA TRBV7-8 CASSPVERGDTGELFF
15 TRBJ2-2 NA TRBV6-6 CASKLAGTNTGELFF
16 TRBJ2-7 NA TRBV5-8 CASRPPLGQDSYEQYF
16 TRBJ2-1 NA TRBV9 CASSDPRDRGSNEQFF
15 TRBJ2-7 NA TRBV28 CASSWPVGTSYEQYF
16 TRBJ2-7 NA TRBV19 CASSIHLAGEGYEQYF
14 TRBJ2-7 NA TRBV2 CASRPPGGLYEQYF
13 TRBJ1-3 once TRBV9 CASSTDSGNTIYF
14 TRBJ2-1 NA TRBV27 CASSLTSVNNEQFF
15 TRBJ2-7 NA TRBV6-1 CASSVSTGGNYEQYF
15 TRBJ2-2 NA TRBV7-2 CASSLAGTSAGELFF
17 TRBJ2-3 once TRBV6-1 CASSGGLAGGAADTQYF
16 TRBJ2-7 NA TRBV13 CASSPGTVKSSYEQYF
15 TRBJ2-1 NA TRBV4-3 CASSQGVGEYNEQFF
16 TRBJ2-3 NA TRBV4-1 CASSQVIASRTDTQYF
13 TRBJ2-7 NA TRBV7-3 CASSLGQGNEQYF
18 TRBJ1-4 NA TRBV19 CASSSPSGTVQWDEKLFF
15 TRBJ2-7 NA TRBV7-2 CASSLALAGGYEQYF
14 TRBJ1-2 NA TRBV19 CASSPSTGNYGYTF
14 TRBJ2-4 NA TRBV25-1 CASSEEGSKNIQYF
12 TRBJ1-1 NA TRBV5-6 CASTRGTTEAFF
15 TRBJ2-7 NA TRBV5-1 CASSLGLAGGVQQYF
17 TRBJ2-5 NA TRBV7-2 CASSLKWAGEYQETQYF
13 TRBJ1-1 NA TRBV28 CASSLEQVPEAFF
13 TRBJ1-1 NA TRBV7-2 CASSLAGVTEAFF
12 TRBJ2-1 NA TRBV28 CASSNYPNEQFF
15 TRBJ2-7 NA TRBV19 CASSMGGTMVYEQYF
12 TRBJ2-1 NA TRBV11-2 CASSLATNKQFF
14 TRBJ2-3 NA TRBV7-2 CASSLAGPTDTQYF
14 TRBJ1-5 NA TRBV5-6 CASSLGATNQPQHF
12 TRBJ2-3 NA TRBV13 CASSLTADTQYF
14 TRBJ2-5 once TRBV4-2 CASSPREGQETQYF
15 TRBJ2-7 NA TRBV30 CAWRVGTGSSYEQYF
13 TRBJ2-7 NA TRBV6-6 CASSLQAGGPSNF
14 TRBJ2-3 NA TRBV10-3 CAISLEGIADTQYF
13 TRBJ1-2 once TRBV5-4 CASSLGRTYGYTF